These 27 T cell receptor beta chains came from one sample sequenced in a study of T cell changes during pregnancy in multiple sclerosis. The assay was immunoSEQ multiplex PCR, and TCRdb's table has in-frame clones only and misses some. The sample gives 35,000 to 40,000 clones, just over 90% of which show up once; over 0.3% is in the top ten. This sample comprised CD4+ T cells from peripheral blood mononuclear cells, obtained in the third trimester of pregnancy. All receptors come from a female donor in good health, enrolled as a control in a pregnancy study.

The J gene is TRBJ1-2, the V gene TRBV7-8; 7 nucleotides line up with TRBD1. Germline V lookup: CDR1 SGHVS, CDR2 FQNEAQ. J was trimmed by 3 bases and V by 4 bases; bases with no gene match: 11. There are 16 residues in the CDR3. The CDR3 loop is CASSSTGTDVYYGYTF. The CDR3 nucleotides read TGTGCCAGCAGCTCTACCGGGACAGATGTTTACTATGGCTACACCTTC.

A single count supports this clone. This rearrangement joins TRBV29-1 to TRBJ1-2; tentatively, D is TRBD1 (5 bases). The CDR3 spans 14 residues. Trimming shortened V by 6 bases and J by 0 bases, and 14 bases separated the two germline ends. Germline CDR1 reads SQVTM; CDR2 reads ANQGSEA. The CDR3 loop is CSVATGPANYGYTF. The CDR3 nucleotides are TGCAGCGTCGCCACAGGACCAGCTAACTATGGCTACACCTTC.

The chain joins TRBV6-1 to TRBJ2-5; tentative D call: TRBD2 (5 bases). Germline V gives CDR1 MNHNS, CDR2 SASEGT. V lost 6 bases and J lost 0, with 11 bases in between. This CDR3 has 14 residues. As DNA, the CDR3 is TGTGCCAGCAGATGGACGGGGTACCAAGAGACCCAGTACTTC. Translating gives CASRWTGYQETQYF.

The gene calls are TRBV30 and TRBJ1-1; possibly TRBD1 for D (5 bases). V lost 8 bases and J lost 1, with 11 bases in between. The CDR3 has 12 residues. Germline V CDR1 and CDR2: GTSNPN, SVGIG (reference sequence). The CDR3 DNA reads TGTGCCACACTGACAGAGAACACTGAAGCTTTCTTT. Translation gives CATLTENTEAFF.

The CDR3 sequence: CATSRGKQEGEKLFF. In nucleotides, the CDR3 is TGTGCCACCAGCAGAGGTAAACAGGAGGGTGAAAAACTGTTTTTT. J is TRBJ1-4 and V is TRBV15; TRBD1 is a possible D gene (5 bases). The germline V and J ends were trimmed by 1 base and 7 bases, with 13 bases remaining between them. Germline V gene data show CDR1 as LNHNV and CDR2 as YYDKDF (reference sequence). There are 15 residues in the CDR3.

The genes are TRBV5-4 and TRBJ2-1, with 10 bases fitting TRBD2. Germline V gene sequence: CDR1 SGHNT, CDR2 YYREEE (reference sequence). V shed 4 bases, J shed 4 bases, and the junction held 8 bases outside the gene matches. This CDR3 has 16 residues. The CDR3 here is CASSLPGLALYNEQFF. The DNA for the CDR3 is TGTGCCAGCAGCCTGCCGGGACTAGCGCTTTACAATGAGCAGTTCTTC.

This chain connects TRBV5-4 to TRBJ1-2, with a weak D call TRBD1 (5 bases). Germline loops: CDR1 SGHNT, CDR2 YYREEE (reference sequence). The CDR3 consists of 16 residues. Trimming cost V 4 bases and J 0 bases, with 16 bases left between them. The CDR3 loop reads CASSPGGAGPNYGYTF. CDR3 DNA sequence: TGTGCCAGCAGCCCCGGAGGGGCCGGCCCTAACTATGGCTACACCTTC.

The chain is built from TRBV5-1 and TRBJ1-6, with D perhaps TRBD1 (5 bases). There are 14 residues in the CDR3. Between the trimmed V and J ends, which lost 0 bases and 7 bases, there was a span of 8 bases. From germline, CDR1 is SGHRS and CDR2 YFSETQ. CDR3 sequence reads: CASSLEAGNSPLHF. In DNA, the CDR3 is TGCGCCAGCAGCTTGGAGGCAGGGAATTCACCCCTCCACTTT.

The rearrangement uses TRBV18 and TRBJ2-5; 9 bases map to TRBD1. CDR3 length: 14 residues. The V gene end was trimmed by 2 bases and the J gene end by 6 bases; junction bases not matched to a gene: 4. Per germline, CDR1 KGHSH and CDR2 LQKENI. The chain's CDR3 is CASSPMTGGKTQYF. DNA of the CDR3: TGTGCCAGCTCACCAATGACAGGGGGGAAGACCCAGTACTTC.

The genes are TRBV7-2 and TRBJ1-2; no reliable D call. V was clipped by 9 bases and J by 8 bases, with 16 bases between them. Germline V gene lookup returns CDR1 SGHTA and CDR2 FQGNSA. The CDR3 spans 12 residues. This CDR3 reads CASTGILGGYTF. The CDR3 nucleotides are TGTGCCAGTACCGGAATTTTGGGCGGCTACACCTTC. The whole variable domain, remainder taken from reference TRBV7-2 and TRBJ1-2, is GAGVSQSPSNKVTEKGKDVELRCDPISGHTALYWYRQSLGQGLEFLIYFQGNSAPDKSGLPSDRFSAERTGGSVSTLTIQRTQQEDSAVYLCASTGILGGYTFGSGTRLTVV.

V gene TRBV18 combines with J gene TRBJ1-1; 7 bases line up with TRBD1. The CDR3 has 17 amino acids. V dropped 2 bases and J dropped 2; count of bases not matched to a gene: 11. Germline CDR1 reads KGHSH; CDR2 reads LQKENI. The CDR3 DNA sequence: TGTGCCAGCTCACCAGCTGGCCAAGGGGGCCCAAACACTGAAGCTTTCTTT. Translated, it gives CASSPAGQGGPNTEAFF.

The chain couples TRBV5-8 to TRBJ1-5; TRBD1 might be the D (5 bases). Germline CDR1 is SGHTS and CDR2 is YDEGEE. V was cut by 3 bases and J by 11 bases, with 18 bases left in between. This CDR3 is 14 amino acids long. For the CDR3, the DNA is TGTGCCAGCAGCTCGGGGGACGGAGGGAAAGCCCAGCATTTT. Translating gives CASSSGDGGKAQHF. The variable domain in full, completed from reference TRBV5-8 and TRBJ1-5, reads EAGVTQSPTHLIKTRGQQATLRCSPISGHTSVYWYQQALGLGLQFLLWYDEGEERNRGNFPPRFSGRQFPNYSSELNVNALELEDSALYLCASSSGDGGKAQHFGDGTRLSIL.

The chain is built from TRBV2 and TRBJ1-2; D is unresolved. This CDR3 contains 15 residues. Deletions cut 0 bases from V and 1 base from J, with 9 bases between. The germline gives CDR1 SNHLY, CDR2 FYNNEI. The CDR3 DNA sequence: TGTGCCAGCAGTGAAGCGCGAAGATTTAACTATGGCTACACCTTC. This sequence encodes CASSEARRFNYGYTF.

The genes are TRBV2 and TRBJ2-2, with TRBD2 matching 9 bases. There are 17 residues in the CDR3. The junction had 4 bases not matched to a gene; V was cut back by 2 bases and J by 0 bases. CDR1 and CDR2 from the germline V gene are SNHLY and FYNNEI. The CDR3 DNA reads TGTGCCAGCAGTGAACGGGCTAGCGGGGCGAACACCGGGGAGCTGTTTTTT. It is translated as CASSERASGANTGELFF. The whole variable domain, remainder taken from reference TRBV2 and TRBJ2-2, is EPEVTQTPSHQVTQMGQEVILRCVPISNHLYFYWYRQILGQKVEFLVSFYNNEISEKSEIFDDQFSVERPDGSNFTLKIRSTKLEDSAMYFCASSERASGANTGELFFGEGSRLTVL.

The CDR3 sequence: CASSVAPGGGYGYTF. The CDR3 DNA sequence: TGTGCCAGCAGCGTAGCGCCAGGGGGCGGCTATGGCTACACCTTC. The genes are TRBV9 and TRBJ1-2; 8 nucleotides match TRBD1. Germline V CDR1 and CDR2: SGDLS, YYNGEE. This CDR3 region has 15 residues. The J segment lost 4 bases and the V segment lost 0 bases, leaving 5 bases of the junction unmatched.

This clone appeared a single time. The chain couples TRBV23-1 to TRBJ2-5, with a weak D call TRBD1 (7 bases). TRBV23-1 is an open reading frame whose function is uncertain. This CDR3 spans 15 amino acids. Between the trimmed V and J ends, which lost 3 bases and 4 bases, there was a span of 15 bases. CDR3 DNA sequence: TGCGCCAGCAGTCACCGCGGGACAGTGGGAGAGACCCAGTACTTC. Translation: CASSHRGTVGETQYF.

This chain joins TRBV28 and TRBJ2-7, with 7 bases matching TRBD1. Germline V gene lookup returns CDR1 MDHEN and CDR2 SYDVKM. V gave up 6 bases and J gave up 2 bases; unmatched junction bases: 19. The CDR3 loop spans 18 amino acids. The CDR3 DNA reads TGTGCCAGCAGGCGGGCGGACAGGATACAAAAATTAGCCTACGAGCAGTACTTC. It yields the protein CASRRADRIQKLAYEQYF.

CDR3 sequence: CSVGGPSGTETQYF. The CDR3, as DNA: TGCAGCGTTGGGGGGCCTAGCGGGACAGAGACCCAGTACTTC. The chain links TRBV29-1 to TRBJ2-5, with 9 bases matching TRBD2. The CDR3 spans 14 residues. V trimming: 4 bases; J trimming: 4 bases; junction bases outside the gene matches: 7. Germline V lookup: CDR1 SQVTM, CDR2 ANQGSEA.

The chain has TRBV19 and TRBJ2-6, with 7 bases lining up with TRBD1. Per germline, CDR1 LNHDA and CDR2 SQIVND (reference sequence). The CDR3 sequence is 21 residues long. With 7 bases clipped from V and 0 bases from J, the junction kept 21 bases outside the gene matches. The CDR3: CASTPIRSSDRTLSGANVLTF. In nucleotides, the CDR3 is TGTGCCAGTACCCCTATTAGATCCTCGGACAGGACGCTCTCTGGGGCCAACGTCCTGACTTTC.

V is TRBV5-1 and J is TRBJ2-5; a possible D gene is TRBD2 (5 bases). The ends were cut back, 0 bases at V and 4 bases at J, with 10 bases in the middle. Germline lookup yields CDR1 SGHRS and CDR2 YFSETQ. The CDR3 sequence is 14 residues long. Here the CDR3 reads CASSLGTSRETQYF. CDR3 sequence (DNA): TGCGCCAGCAGCTTGGGAACTAGTAGAGAGACCCAGTACTTC.

This chain links TRBV5-4 with TRBJ1-2; D gene unclear. V gave up 3 bases and J gave up 4 bases, with 4 bases separating them. The germline gives CDR1 SGHNT, CDR2 YYREEE (reference sequence). The CDR3 sequence is 11 residues long. CDR3: CASSSSYGYTF. CDR3 DNA: TGTGCCAGCAGCTCCAGCTATGGCTACACCTTC.

The chain is built from TRBV20-1 and TRBJ1-2; D gene unclear. The CDR3 runs to 11 residues. The V and J ends lost 1 base and 8 bases respectively, with 8 bases between them. The V gene's germline CDR1 is DFQATT and CDR2 SNEGSKA (reference sequence). This CDR3 is CSARAEKGYTF. The CDR3 DNA is TGCAGTGCTAGAGCGGAGAAGGGCTACACCTTC.

The gene calls are TRBV6-1 and TRBJ1-1; no reliable D call. The germline CDR1 and CDR2 sequences are MNHNS and SASEGT. There are 14 residues in the CDR3. Deletions cut 8 bases from V and 1 base from J, with 14 bases between. The CDR3 sequence: CASGEVAWNTEAFF. The CDR3 DNA sequence: TGTGCCAGCGGGGAAGTAGCTTGGAACACTGAAGCTTTCTTT.

The V and J genes are TRBV13 and TRBJ2-5; weak D call: TRBD2 (5 bases). Germline CDR1 PRHDT, CDR2 FYEKMQ (reference sequence). V was shortened by 5 bases and J by 4 bases, with 11 bases between the two germline ends. This CDR3 contains 13 residues. CDR3 region: CASSVDWGETQYF. CDR3 in DNA: TGTGCCAGCAGCGTGGACTGGGGAGAGACCCAGTACTTC.

This chain links TRBV28 with TRBJ1-1; 8 bases map to TRBD1. The CDR3 is 15 amino acids. The V gene end was trimmed by 8 bases and the J gene end by 5 bases; junction bases not matched to a gene: 13. The germline CDR1 and CDR2 sequences are MDHEN and SYDVKM. CDR3 sequence: CASGGRQGRPTEAFF. As DNA, the CDR3 is TGTGCCAGCGGGGGGAGACAGGGGCGCCCGACTGAAGCTTTCTTT.

This clone appeared a few times. Relative to the germline gene, one junction end is altered; a read error may explain this. This rearrangement joins TRBV4-1 to TRBJ2-1, with D possibly being TRBD2 (6 bases). CDR1 and CDR2 (germline): MGHRA, YSYEKL. CDR3 size: 14 residues. The CDR3 reads CASSQDIPTDRGVF. The CDR3 DNA follows: TGCGCCAGCAGCCAAGATATTCCCACCGACCGCGGGGTCTTC.

V usage is TRBV6-1 and J usage is TRBJ1-5; no reliable D call. Germline V gives CDR1 MNHNS, CDR2 SASEGT. The CDR3 sequence is 11 residues long. Trimming removed 3 bases at V and 6 bases at J, with 3 bases between. In DNA, the CDR3 is TGTGCCAGCAGTGAGGCTCAGCCCCAGCATTTT. Its translation: CASSEAQPQHF.